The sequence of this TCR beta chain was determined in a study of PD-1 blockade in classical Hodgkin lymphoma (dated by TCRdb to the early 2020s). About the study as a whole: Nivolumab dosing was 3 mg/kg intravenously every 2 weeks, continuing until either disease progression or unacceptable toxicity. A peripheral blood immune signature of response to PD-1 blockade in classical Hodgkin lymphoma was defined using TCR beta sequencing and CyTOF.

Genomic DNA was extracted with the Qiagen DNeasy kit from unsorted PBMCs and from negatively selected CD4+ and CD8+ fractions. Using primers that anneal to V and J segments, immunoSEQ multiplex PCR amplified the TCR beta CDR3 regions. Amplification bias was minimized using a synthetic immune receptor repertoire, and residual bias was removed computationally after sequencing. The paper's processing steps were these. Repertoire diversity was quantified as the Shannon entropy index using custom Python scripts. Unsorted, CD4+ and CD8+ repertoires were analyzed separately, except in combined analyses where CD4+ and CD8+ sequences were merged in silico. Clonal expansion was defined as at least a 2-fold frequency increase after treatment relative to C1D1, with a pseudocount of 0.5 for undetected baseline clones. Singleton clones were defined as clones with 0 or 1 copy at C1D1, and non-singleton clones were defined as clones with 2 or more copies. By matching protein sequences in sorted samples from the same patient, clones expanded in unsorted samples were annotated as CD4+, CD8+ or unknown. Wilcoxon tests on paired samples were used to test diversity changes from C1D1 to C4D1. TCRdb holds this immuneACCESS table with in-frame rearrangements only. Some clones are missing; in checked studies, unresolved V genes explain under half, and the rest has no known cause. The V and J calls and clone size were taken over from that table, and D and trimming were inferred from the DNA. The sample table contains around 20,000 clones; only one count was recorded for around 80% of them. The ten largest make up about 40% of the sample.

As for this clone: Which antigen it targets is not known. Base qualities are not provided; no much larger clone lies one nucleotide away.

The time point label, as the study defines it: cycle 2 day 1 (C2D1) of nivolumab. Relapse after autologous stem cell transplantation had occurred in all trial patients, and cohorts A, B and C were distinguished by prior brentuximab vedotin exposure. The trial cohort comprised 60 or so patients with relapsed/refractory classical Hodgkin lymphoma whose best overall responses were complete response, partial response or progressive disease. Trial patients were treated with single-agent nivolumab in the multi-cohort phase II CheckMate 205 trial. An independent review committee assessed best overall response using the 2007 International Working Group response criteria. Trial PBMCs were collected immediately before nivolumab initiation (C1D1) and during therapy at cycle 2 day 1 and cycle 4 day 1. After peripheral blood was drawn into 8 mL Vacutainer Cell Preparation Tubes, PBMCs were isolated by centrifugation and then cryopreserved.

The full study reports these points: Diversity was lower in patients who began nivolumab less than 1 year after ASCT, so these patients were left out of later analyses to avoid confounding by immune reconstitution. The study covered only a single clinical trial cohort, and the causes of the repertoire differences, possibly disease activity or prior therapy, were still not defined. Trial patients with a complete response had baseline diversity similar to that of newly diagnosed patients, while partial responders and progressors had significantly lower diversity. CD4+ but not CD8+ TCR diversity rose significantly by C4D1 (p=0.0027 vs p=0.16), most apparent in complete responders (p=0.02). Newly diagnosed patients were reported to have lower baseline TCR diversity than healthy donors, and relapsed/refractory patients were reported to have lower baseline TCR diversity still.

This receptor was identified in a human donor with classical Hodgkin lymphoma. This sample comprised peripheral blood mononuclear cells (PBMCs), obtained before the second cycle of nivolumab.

This receptor carries the CDR3 CASIRGEGYEQYF. Read as DNA, the sequence is TGTGCCAGCATCCGAGGTGAAGGGTACGAGCAGTACTTC. The chain uses TRBV6-6 and TRBJ2-7; too little of a D gene remains to name it. According to the germline V gene (reference sequence), CDR1 reads MNHNY and CDR2 reads SVGAGI. V is reduced by 7 bases and J by 4 bases, leaving a spacing of 14 bases between them. The CDR3 contains 13 residues, cysteine and phenylalanine counted. The sequence is cut down to CDR3 DNA, 39 bases in frame from base 1.